This TCR beta chain was sequenced for a study of control samples from healthy donors and cancer patients. The repertoire was sequenced with immunoSEQ multiplex PCR; TCRdb's copy has only in-frame clones and lacks some. The data show some 73,000 clones, 85% to 95% seen once. Looked up from germline, CDR1 is LGHNA and CDR2 is YNFKEQ. The V and J ends lost 4 bases and 6 bases respectively, with 12 bases between them. The length of the CDR3 is 14 residues. The rearrangement links TRBV4-2 to TRBJ2-2, with no clear D. The clonotype comes from a woman in her 40s in good health. Sample: blood. The CDR3 loop is CASSRPRQAGELFF. In nucleotides, the CDR3 is TGTGCCAGCAGCCGTCCTAGGCAGGCCGGGGAGCTGTTTTTT.